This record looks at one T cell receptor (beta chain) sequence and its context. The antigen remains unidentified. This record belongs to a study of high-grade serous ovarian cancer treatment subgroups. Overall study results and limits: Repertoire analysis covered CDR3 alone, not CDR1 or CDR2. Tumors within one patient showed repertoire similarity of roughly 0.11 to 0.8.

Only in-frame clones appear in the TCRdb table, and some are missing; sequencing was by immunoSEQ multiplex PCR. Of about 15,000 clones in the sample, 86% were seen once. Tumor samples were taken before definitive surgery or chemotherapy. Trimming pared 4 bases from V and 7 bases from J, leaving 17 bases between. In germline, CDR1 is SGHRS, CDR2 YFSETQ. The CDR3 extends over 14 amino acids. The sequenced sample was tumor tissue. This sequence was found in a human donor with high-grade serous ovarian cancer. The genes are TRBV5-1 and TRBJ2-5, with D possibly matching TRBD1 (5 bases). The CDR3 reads CASSTLTGVGTQYF. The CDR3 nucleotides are TGCGCCAGCAGCACCCTCACAGGAGTAGGGACCCAGTACTTC.